What follows describes a single T cell receptor (beta chain). Its target is not known. TCRdb's copy holds only in-frame clones and misses some; the assay was immunoSEQ multiplex PCR. Of about 76,000 clones listed, less than 95% are singletons. A roughly 120-subject validation cohort, separate from the approximately 610-subject first cohort, supplied the donors. The sample is drawn from a study of cytomegalovirus exposure and HLA in healthy donors. General observations from the study: Listed as cytomegalovirus-associated were 150 or so TCR beta chains. One later analysis, an examination of the approximately 120 validation repertoires, found that first-cohort TCR clusters tended to co-occur in them.

Germline CDR1 reads SQVTM; CDR2 reads ANQGSEA. Deletions cut 3 bases from V and 1 base from J, with 9 bases between. CDR3 length equals 13 residues. This clonotype originated in a woman aged 18-29 years in good health and CMV-seropositive. Sequencing input: PBMCs. The chain combines TRBV29-1 with TRBJ2-5; D possibly corresponds to TRBD2 (5 bases). The CDR3 spells CSVESGFQETQYF. The CDR3 region has the DNA TGCAGCGTTGAGTCGGGGTTCCAAGAGACCCAGTACTTC.